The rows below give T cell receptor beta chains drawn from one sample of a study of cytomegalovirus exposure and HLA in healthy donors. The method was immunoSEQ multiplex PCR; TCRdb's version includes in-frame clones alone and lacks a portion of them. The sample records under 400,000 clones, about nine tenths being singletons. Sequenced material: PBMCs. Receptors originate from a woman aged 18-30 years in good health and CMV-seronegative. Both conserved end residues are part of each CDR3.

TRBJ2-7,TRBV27,CASRGGVIYEQYF
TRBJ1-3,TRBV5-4,CASSLDPGPSGNTIYF
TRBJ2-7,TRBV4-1,CASSQGGVYEQYF
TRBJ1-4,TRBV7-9,CASSLAGTGGDEKLFF
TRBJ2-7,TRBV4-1,CASSLQGGGLSYEQYF
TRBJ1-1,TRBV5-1,CASSLVPAGGNTEAFF
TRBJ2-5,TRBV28,CASSFPPSGSSGGETQYF
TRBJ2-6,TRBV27,CASSLFSGANVLTF
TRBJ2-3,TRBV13,CASSPTREGADTQYF
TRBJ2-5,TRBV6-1,CASSDQTVGRETQYF
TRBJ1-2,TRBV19,CASSIQGAWEDGYTF
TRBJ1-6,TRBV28,CASNPGGVRSYNSPLHF
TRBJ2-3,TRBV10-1,CASSPASSGGLDTQYF
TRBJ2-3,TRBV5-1,CASSLGSTGSTDTQYF
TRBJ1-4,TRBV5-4,CASRRDSATNEKLFF
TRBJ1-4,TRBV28,CASSLAGENEKLFF
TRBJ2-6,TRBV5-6,CASSRQGPPDGANVLTF
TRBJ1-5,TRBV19,CASSLQGNGQPQHF
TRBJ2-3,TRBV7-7,CASSLVTGGHRTDTQYF
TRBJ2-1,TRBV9,CASSVYSPSSYNEQFF
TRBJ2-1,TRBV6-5,CASSRLVVVNEQFF
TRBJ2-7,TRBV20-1,CSALDSYEQYF
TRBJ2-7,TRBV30,CAWSVGTGGAYEQYF
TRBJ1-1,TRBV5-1,CASSLEGAGGEAFF
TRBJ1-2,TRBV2,CASRDGTGSSPGHYGYTF
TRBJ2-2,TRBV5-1,CASSFSGGYTGELFF
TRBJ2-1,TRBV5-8,CASSGQWGTYNEQFF
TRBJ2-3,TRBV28,CASSASVLAGVPGSTDTQYF
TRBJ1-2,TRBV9,CASSAHHRDHNYGYTF
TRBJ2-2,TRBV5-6,CASSGTSGRAWSGELFF
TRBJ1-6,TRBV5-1,CASSLAASSYNSPLHF
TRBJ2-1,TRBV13,CASSTRTGGMKYNEQFF
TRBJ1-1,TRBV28,CASSLGVQGAWTEAFF
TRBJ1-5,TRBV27,CASRGQSNQPQHF
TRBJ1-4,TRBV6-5,CASSYEQGREKLFF
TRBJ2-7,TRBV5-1,CASSTSLRGPHRWEQYF
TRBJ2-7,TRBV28,CASSQDPGTATYEQYF
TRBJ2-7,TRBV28,CASSLLGGSYEQYF
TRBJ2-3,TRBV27,CASRRQNTDTQYF
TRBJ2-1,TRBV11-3,CASSFEGTLPYNEQFF
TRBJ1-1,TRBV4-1,CASSFGTGVVTEAFF
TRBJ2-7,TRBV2,CASEQSGIVGREQYF
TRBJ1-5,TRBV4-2,CASSQELDRPNQPQHF
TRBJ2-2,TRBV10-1,CASSETAGRDTGELFF
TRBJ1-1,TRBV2,CASKGPTGIRNTEAFF
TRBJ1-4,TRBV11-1,CASSLGQGGEKLFF
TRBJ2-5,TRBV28,CASRTSGNRGTQYF
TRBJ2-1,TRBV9,CASSEGGFFSWEQFF
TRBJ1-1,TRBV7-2,CASSYDRVSEAFF
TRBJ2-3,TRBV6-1,CASSGGTARADTQYF
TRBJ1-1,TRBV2,CASRVPTGRVEAFF
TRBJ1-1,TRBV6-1,CASTTQPLNTEAFF
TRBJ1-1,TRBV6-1,CASSIWGAEAFF